What follows describes a single TCR beta chain. This clone's antigen is unknown. It has no much larger one-base neighbor in the sample; base qualities were not kept. This entry comes from a study of T cells in localized non-small cell lung cancer (dated by TCRdb to the early 2020s). In the study overall: T cell repertoires of 236 early-stage NSCLC patients were analyzed, with tumors being compared against uninvolved tumor-adjacent lungs. The cohort consisted of approximately 240 treatment-naive NSCLC patients whose localized lung tumors had been resected. NSCLC patients had a mean age of approximately 72 years, and approximately 140 were male and over 85 female. Paper-wide results and their limitations: Longer overall survival was associated with higher blood T cell density, whereas shorter survival was associated with higher adjacent-lung clonality. A median of roughly 56 of the top 100 tumor clones were detected in paired uninvolved adjacent lung, and 28 of these tumor clones were also found among the top 100 clones of the paired uninvolved adjacent lung. Uninvolved tumor-adjacent lung showed the highest T cell clonality, higher than tumor, which suggests more focused antigenic responses in the uninvolved tumor-adjacent lung. Because multi-region tumor sequencing was not performed, intratumor heterogeneity could not be ruled out. Since the design was exploratory, TCR variables were selected using unadjusted p-values with no false-discovery rate correction.

The immunoSEQ Assay was used to sequence TCR beta CDR3 regions from DNA. In the paper's pipeline: T cell density was computed as TCR beta template counts normalized to usable DNA estimated by amplifying housekeeping genes. Richness was estimated using the preseqR package, with extrapolation to 400,000 templates for PBMC samples and to 120,000 templates for tissue samples. Clonality was taken to be one minus Pielou's evenness. Tissue-enriched TCRs were identified by differential abundance testing using productive amino-acid clonotypes, minimum total count 5 and alpha 0.1. The Jaccard Index and the Morisita Overlap Index were used to measure how much the repertoires overlapped between compartments. GLIPH grouped TCR beta CDR3s together with public tetramer-defined viral CDR3s, and a viral motif had to include at least three viral sequences and also show V-gene enrichment. TCRdb mirrors the immuneACCESS table, restricted to in-frame sequences. Some clones are absent from its copies; in checked studies, under half trace to an unresolved V gene, and the reason for the others is unknown. That table furnishes V, J and clone size, whereas the DNA furnished D and trimming. Across this sample there are over 45,000 clones, with roughly 90% seen only once. Roughly a fifth of the sample rests with the top ten.

At diagnosis, tumor, uninvolved tumor-adjacent lung and peripheral blood were collected and then preserved as a mix of FFPE and fresh-frozen material. For TCR repertoire profiling, blood samples were analyzed in the form of peripheral blood mononuclear cells. Trimming removed 7 bases from V and 2 bases from J, leaving 13 bases between the germline ends. Reading from cysteine to phenylalanine, the CDR3 counts 13 amino acids. The sequence is cut down to CDR3 DNA, 39 bases in frame from base 1. The germline V gene (reference sequence) yields GTSNPN for CDR1 and SVGIG for CDR2. The sequence derives from a man aged 40 to 70 with stage I squamous cell lung carcinoma. The sequence joins TRBV30 to TRBJ2-3; TRBD2 is a possible D gene, resting on 6 matching bases. The sample consisted of peripheral blood, taken before any cancer treatment. The CDR3 reads as follows: CASAGLNTDTQYF. The DNA sequence is given as TGTGCCTCGGCGGGGCTTAACACAGATACGCAGTATTTT.